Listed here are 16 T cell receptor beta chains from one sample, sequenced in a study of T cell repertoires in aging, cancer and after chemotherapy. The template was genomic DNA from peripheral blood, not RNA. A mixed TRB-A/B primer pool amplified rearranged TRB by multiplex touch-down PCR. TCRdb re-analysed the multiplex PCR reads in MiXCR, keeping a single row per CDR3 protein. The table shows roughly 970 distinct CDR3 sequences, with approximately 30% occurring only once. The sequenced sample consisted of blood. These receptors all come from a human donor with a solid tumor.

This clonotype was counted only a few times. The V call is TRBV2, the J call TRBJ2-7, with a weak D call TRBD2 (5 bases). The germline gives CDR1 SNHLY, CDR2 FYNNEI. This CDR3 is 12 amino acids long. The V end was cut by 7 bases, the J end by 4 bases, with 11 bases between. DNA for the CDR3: TGTGCCAGCACCGACCGGGATTACGAGCAGTACTTC. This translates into CASTDRDYEQYF.

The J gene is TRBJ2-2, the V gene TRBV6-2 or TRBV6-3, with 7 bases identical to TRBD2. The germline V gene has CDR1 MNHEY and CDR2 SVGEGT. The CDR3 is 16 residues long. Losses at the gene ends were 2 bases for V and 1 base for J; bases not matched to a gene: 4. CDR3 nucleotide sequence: TGTGCCAGCAGTTACGAGGCTAGCGGGAACACCGGGGAGCTGTTTTTT. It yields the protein CASSYEASGNTGELFF.

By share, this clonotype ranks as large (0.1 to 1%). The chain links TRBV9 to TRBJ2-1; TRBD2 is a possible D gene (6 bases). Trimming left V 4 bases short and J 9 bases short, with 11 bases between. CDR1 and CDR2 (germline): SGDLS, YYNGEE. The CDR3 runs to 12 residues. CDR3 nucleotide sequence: TGTGCCAGCAGCTCCCCCGGGGGTGAGCAGTTCTTC. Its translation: CASSSPGGEQFF.

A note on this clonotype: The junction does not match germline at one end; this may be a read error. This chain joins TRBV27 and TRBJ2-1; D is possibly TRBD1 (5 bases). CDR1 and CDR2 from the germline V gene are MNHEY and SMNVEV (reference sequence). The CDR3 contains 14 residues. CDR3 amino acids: CAGSGRLVDNDQFF. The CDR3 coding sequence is TGTGCCGGCAGTGGGCGACTGGTGGACAATGATCAGTTCTTC.

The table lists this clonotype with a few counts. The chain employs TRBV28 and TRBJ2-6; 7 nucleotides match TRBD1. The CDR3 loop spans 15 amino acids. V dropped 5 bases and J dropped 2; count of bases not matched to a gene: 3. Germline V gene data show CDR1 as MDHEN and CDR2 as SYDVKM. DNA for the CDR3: TGTGCCAGCAGTCGAGGACAGGCTGGGGCCAACGTCCTGACTTTC. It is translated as CASSRGQAGANVLTF.

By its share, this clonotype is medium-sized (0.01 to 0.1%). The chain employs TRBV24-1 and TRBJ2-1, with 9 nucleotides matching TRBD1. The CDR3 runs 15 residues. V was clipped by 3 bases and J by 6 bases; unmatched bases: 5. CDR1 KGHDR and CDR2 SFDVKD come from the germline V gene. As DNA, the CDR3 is TGTGCCACCAGTGATCCCGGGACAGGGCGCAATGAGCAGTTCTTC. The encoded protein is CATSDPGTGRNEQFF.

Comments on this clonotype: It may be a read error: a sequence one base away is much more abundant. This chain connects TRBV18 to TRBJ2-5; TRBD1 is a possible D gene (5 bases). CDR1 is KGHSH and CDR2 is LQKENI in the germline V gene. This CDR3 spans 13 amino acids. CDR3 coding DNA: TGTGCCAGCTCACCGTGGGGCCAGGAGACCCTGTACTTC. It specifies CASSPWGQETLYF.

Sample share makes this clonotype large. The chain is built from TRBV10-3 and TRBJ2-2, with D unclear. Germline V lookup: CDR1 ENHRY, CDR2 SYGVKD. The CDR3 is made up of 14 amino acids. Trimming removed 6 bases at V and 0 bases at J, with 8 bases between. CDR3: CAIRPNSNTGELFF. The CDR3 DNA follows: TGTGCCATCAGGCCCAACTCGAACACCGGGGAGCTGTTTTTT.

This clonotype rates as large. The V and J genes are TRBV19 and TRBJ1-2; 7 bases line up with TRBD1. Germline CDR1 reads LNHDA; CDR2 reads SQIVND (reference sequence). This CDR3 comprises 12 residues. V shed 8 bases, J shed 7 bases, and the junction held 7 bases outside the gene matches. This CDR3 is CASLGNRGGYTF. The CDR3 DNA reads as TGTGCCAGTCTGGGTAACAGGGGTGGCTACACCTTC.

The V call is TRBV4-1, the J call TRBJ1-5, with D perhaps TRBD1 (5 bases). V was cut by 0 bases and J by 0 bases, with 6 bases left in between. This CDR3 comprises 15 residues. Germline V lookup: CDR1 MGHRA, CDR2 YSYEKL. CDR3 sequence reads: CASSQEGDSNQPQHF. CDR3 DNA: TGCGCCAGCAGCCAAGAGGGGGATAGCAATCAGCCCCAGCATTTT.

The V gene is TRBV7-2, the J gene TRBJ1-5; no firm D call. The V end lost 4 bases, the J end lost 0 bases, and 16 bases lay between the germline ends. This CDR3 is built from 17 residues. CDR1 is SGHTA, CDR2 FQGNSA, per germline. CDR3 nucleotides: TGTGCCAGCAGCTATTATCTCGGGGAGTATAGCAATCAGCCCCAGCATTTT. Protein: CASSYYLGEYSNQPQHF.

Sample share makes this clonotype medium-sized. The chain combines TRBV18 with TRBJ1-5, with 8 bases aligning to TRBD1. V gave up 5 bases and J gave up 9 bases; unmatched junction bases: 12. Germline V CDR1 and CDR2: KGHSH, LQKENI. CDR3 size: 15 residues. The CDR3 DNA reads TGTGCCAGCTCAACAAGCGGACAGGGATTGGGGCCCCAGCATTTT. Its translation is CASSTSGQGLGPQHF. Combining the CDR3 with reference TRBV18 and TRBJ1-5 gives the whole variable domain NAGVMQNPRHLVRRRGQEARLRCSPMKGHSHVYWYRQLPEEGLKFMVYLQKENIIDESGMPKERFSAEFPKEGPSILRIQQVVRGDSAAYFCASSTSGQGLGPQHFGDGTRLSIL.

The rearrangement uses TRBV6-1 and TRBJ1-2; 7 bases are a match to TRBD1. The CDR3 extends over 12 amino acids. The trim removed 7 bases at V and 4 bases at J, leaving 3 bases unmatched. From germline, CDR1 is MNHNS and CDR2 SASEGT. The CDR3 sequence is CASTTGPYGYTF. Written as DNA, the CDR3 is TGTGCCAGCACGACAGGGCCCTATGGCTACACCTTC.

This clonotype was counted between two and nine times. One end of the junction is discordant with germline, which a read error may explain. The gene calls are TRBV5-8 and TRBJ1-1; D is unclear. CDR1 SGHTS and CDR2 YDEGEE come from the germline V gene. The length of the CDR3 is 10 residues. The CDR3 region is CASSLSAGIF. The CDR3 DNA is TGTGCCAGCAGCTTATCCGCGGGCATCTTT.

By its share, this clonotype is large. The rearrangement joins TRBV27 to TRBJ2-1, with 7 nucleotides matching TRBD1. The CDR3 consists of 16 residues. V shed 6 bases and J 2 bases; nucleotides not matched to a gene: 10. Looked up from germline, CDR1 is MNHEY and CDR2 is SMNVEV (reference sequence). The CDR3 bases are TGTGCCAGCAGAATTAACCTTGGACAGGCCTACAATGAGCAGTTCTTC. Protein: CASRINLGQAYNEQFF.

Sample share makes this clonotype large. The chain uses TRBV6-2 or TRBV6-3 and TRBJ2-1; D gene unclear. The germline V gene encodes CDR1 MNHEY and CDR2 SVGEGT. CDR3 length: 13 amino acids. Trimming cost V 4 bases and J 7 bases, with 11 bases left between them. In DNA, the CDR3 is TGTGCCAGCAGTTTGGGTCTCGCTAATGAGCAGTTCTTC. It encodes CASSLGLANEQFF.